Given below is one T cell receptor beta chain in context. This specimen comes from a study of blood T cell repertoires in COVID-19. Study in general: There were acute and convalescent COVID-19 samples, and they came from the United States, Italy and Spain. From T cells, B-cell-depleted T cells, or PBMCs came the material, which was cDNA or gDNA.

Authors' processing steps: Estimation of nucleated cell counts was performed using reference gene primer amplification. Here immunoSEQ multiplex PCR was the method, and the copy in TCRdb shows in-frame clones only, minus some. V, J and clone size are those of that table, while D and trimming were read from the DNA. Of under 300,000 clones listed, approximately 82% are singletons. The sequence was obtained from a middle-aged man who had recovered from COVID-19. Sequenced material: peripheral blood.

CDR3 nucleotides: TGTGCCAGCAACCTTGGCGGGGGGGCGGGTGAGCAGTACTTC. This sequence encodes CASNLGGGAGEQYF. V usage is TRBV7-2 and J usage is TRBJ2-7; 9 nucleotides agree with TRBD2. Trimming at V came to 7 bases and at J to 7 bases, leaving 11 bases not matched to a gene. The CDR3 runs to 14 residues. CDR1 is SGHTA, CDR2 FQGNSA, per germline.